This TCR beta chain was recovered during a study of cytomegalovirus exposure and HLA in healthy donors. Study-wide background: When 398 donors were genotyped, 80% to 90% of them were found to fall in the Caucasian-associated ancestry cluster.

60 Vbeta and 13 Jbeta primers were used in PCR. The method was immunoSEQ multiplex PCR; TCRdb's version includes in-frame clones alone and lacks a portion of them. This repertoire includes 150,000 to 200,000 clones. The V and J ends lost 3 bases and 3 bases, in that order; junction bases with no gene match: 5. This CDR3 region has 15 residues. CDR1 is LNHDA, CDR2 SQIVND, per germline (reference sequence). The rearrangement joins TRBV19 to TRBJ2-7; 10 bases fit TRBD2. The sequence derives from a man in his thirties or forties in good health and CMV-seronegative. Sequencing input: PBMCs. The CDR3 is CASSIQASGSYEQYF. Here the CDR3 DNA reads TGTGCCAGTAGTATTCAGGCTAGCGGGAGCTACGAGCAGTACTTC.